Listed below are T cell receptor beta chains from one sample, sequenced in a study of cytomegalovirus exposure and HLA in healthy donors. Repertoires were generated with immunoSEQ multiplex PCR, while TCRdb's copy carries only in-frame clones and drops some. The sample has 150,000 to 200,000 clones; 85% are singletons. Input material: PBMCs. These receptors came from a man aged 18 to 35 in good health and CMV-seropositive. Both conserved end residues are part of each CDR3. D genes are given only for firm matches. Clone size is stated in some rows and not others, as once, few, many or a class when expanded.

V gene	clone size	D gene	J gene	CDR3 DNA	CDR3 protein
TRBV18	-	TRBD2	TRBJ2-5	TGTGCCAGCTCACTTGCGGGGGAAAGAGAGACCCAGTACTTC	CASSLAGERETQYF
TRBV4-1	-	TRBD2	TRBJ2-7	TGCGCCAGCAGCCAAGCGGTGGGTAGCGGGGGGGCCGGCGAGCAGTACTTC	CASSQAVGSGGAGEQYF
TRBV5-1	-	TRBD2	TRBJ2-1	TGCGCCAGCAGCTTGGCGCTAGCGGGAAGGGATGAGCAGTTCTTC	CASSLALAGRDEQFF
TRBV11-2	-	-	TRBJ2-1	TGTGCCAGCAGACCCCGGGACTTATCCTACAATGAGCAGTTCTTC	CASRPRDLSYNEQFF
TRBV11-3	-	-	TRBJ2-7	TGTGCCAGCAGCTTAAGGGGTCTCTCCTACGAGCAGTACTTC	CASSLRGLSYEQYF
TRBV5-1	-	-	TRBJ1-4	TGCGCCAGCAGCCCGGGGGTAACGGGTGAAAAACTGTTTTTT	CASSPGVTGEKLFF
TRBV6-5	few	-	TRBJ1-1	TGTGCCAGCAGGCGAGGAACTGAAGCTTTCTTT	CASRRGTEAFF
TRBV9	-	-	TRBJ2-2	TGTGCCAGCAGCGGAGCCGTCACCGGGGAGCTGTTTTTT	CASSGAVTGELFF
TRBV5-4	-	-	TRBJ1-2	TGTGCCAGCAGCTTATCGGCCAGGGTGGAGGGCTACACCTTC	CASSLSARVEGYTF
TRBV6-5	-	-	TRBJ2-5	TGTGCCAGCAGTTACTCGTGGACAGAGGAGACCCAGTACTTC	CASSYSWTEETQYF
TRBV5-1	-	TRBD2	TRBJ2-3	TGCGCCAGCAGCTTTAGGGGACTAGCGGGACTTCGGGAAAATACGCAGTATTTT	CASSFRGLAGLRENTQYF
TRBV27	-	TRBD1	TRBJ2-1	TGTGCCAGCAGCTGGGACAGGGGGCAGAACAATGAGCAGTTCTTC	CASSWDRGQNNEQFF
TRBV6-4	-	TRBD2	TRBJ2-1	TGTGCCAGCTCCTCAGCGGCTAGCGGGGCCTCCTACAATGAGCAGTTCTTC	CASSSAASGASYNEQFF
TRBV11-1	-	TRBD1	TRBJ2-1	TGTGCCAGCAGCCTCACCCTGGACAGGGGGCTAGGTGAGCAGTTCTTC	CASSLTLDRGLGEQFF
TRBV2	-	-	TRBJ1-5	TGTGCCAGCAGTTCAGGGGTGGATCAGCCCCAGCATTTT	CASSSGVDQPQHF
TRBV28	-	-	TRBJ2-1	TGTGCCAGCAGTTTATTCACTAATGAGCAGTTCTTC	CASSLFTNEQFF
TRBV2	-	TRBD1	TRBJ1-2	TGTGCCAGCAGTGAGGACAGGCCCCAGGTTTATGGCTACACCTTC	CASSEDRPQVYGYTF
TRBV5-4	-	-	TRBJ2-2	TGTGCCAGCAGCTTGGGTCAAGGGGCGGCCCGTCGGAACACCGGGGAGCTGTTTTTT	CASSLGQGAARRNTGELFF
TRBV28	-	TRBD1	TRBJ1-1	TGTGCCAGCTCCCTACAGGGGTCATCGAACACTGAAGCTTTCTTT	CASSLQGSSNTEAFF
TRBV5-1	-	-	TRBJ1-4	TGCGCCAGCAGCTTGATGGGGGGGCCAAATGAAAAACTGTTTTTT	CASSLMGGPNEKLFF
TRBV10-1	-	-	TRBJ1-2	TGCGCCAGCAGTGAGTCGGGGGCCTATGGCTACACCTTC	CASSESGAYGYTF
TRBV6-1	few	TRBD1	TRBJ2-2	TGTGCCAGCAGTGGGACAGGGACCGGGGAGCTGTTTTTT	CASSGTGTGELFF
TRBV7-9	-	TRBD2	TRBJ2-1	TGTGCCAGCAGCCCACCTGGACTAGCGGGAGTTTATGGAGGGCAGTTCTTC	CASSPPGLAGVYGGQFF
TRBV25-1	-	TRBD2	TRBJ2-3	TGTGCCAGCAGTGATATTCTAGCGGGAGCGCCAGATACGCAGTATTTT	CASSDILAGAPDTQYF
TRBV9	-	-	TRBJ1-1	TGTGCCAGCAGCGTAGACCCAGGGGACACTGAAGCTTTCTTT	CASSVDPGDTEAFF
TRBV29-1	-	-	TRBJ2-5	TGCAGCGTTGAGAGGGAAGAGACCCAGTACTTC	CSVEREETQYF
TRBV25-1	-	-	TRBJ2-5	TGTGCCAGCAGTCGCAGTGGAGAGACCCAGTACTTC	CASSRSGETQYF